These 5 T cell receptor beta chains came from one sample sequenced in a study of human T cells and chemical hapten exposure. Time point in this sample: patch test 1, 2 weeks after DPC sensitization. Treatment here: therapeutic diphenylcyclopropenone sensitization with weekly scalp DPC. TCRdb redid the calling of the RACE reads with MiXCR, one entry per CDR3 protein. Of 84,000 or so distinct CDR3 sequences in the sample, over 9.5% are singletons; the top ten hold 2.2%. The source material was whole blood, sampled in connection with sensitization to the hapten diphenylcyclopropenone (DPC). These receptors came from a man aged 35-49 years with alopecia areata. Some clones in this sample may be carry-over from other donors' samples.

Many counts were recorded for this clonotype. This sequence joins TRBV20-1 and TRBJ2-5, with 9 bases lining up with TRBD2. With 4 bases clipped from V and 3 bases from J, the junction kept 18 bases outside the gene matches. Per germline, CDR1 DFQATT and CDR2 SNEGSKA (reference sequence). The CDR3 sequence is 18 residues long. Written as DNA, the CDR3 is TGCAGTGCTATTCAGGGAATAGGCGGGAGGGCCGGTAAAGAGACCCAGTACTTC. Amino acid sequence: CSAIQGIGGRAGKETQYF.

The chain employs TRBV3-1 and TRBJ1-1; D call uncertain. V was cut by 1 base and J by 4 bases, with 13 bases left in between. The V gene's germline CDR1 is LGHDT and CDR2 YNNKEL (reference sequence). The CDR3 is 15 residues long. As DNA, the CDR3 is TGTGCCAGCAGCCAAGCAGGCCAGGTATTCACTGAAGCTTTCTTT. It translates to CASSQAGQVFTEAFF.

V usage is TRBV29-1 and J usage is TRBJ2-2; D is undetermined. The germline V gene has CDR1 SQVTM and CDR2 ANQGSEA. The CDR3 covers 12 residues. V lost 3 bases, J lost 4 bases, and 6 bases lay in between. CDR3 nucleotides: TGCAGCGTTGATTGGGGCACCGGGGAGCTGTTTTTT. It codes for CSVDWGTGELFF.

This clonotype was seen only a few times. The chain has TRBV14 and TRBJ2-5; unclear D gene. The germline CDR1 and CDR2 sequences are SGHDN and FVKESK. V lost 4 bases, J lost 2 bases, and 14 bases lay in between. This CDR3 region has 15 residues. CDR3 nucleotide sequence: TGTGCCAGCAGCCGCCTAAGGTCGGAGCAAGAGACCCAGTACTTC. Amino acids: CASSRLRSEQETQYF.

The chain uses TRBV18 and TRBJ1-5, with D maybe TRBD1 (5 bases). Trimming shortened V by 3 bases and J by 2 bases, and 8 bases separated the two germline ends. There are 14 residues in the CDR3. Per germline, CDR1 KGHSH and CDR2 LQKENI. The chain's CDR3 is CASSPLGGNQPQHF. The DNA for the CDR3 is TGTGCCAGCTCACCCTTGGGGGGCAATCAGCCCCAGCATTTT.